A single sample gave rise to the 21 T cell receptor beta chains below, sequenced in a study of TIL therapy for anti-PD-1-resistant metastatic lung cancer. Time point described: pre-treatment sample, taken before nivolumab and TIL therapy. Most excised metastases sampled were pleural nodules or supraclavicular lymph nodes. The immunoSEQ assay was v3. TCRdb's table, derived via immunoSEQ multiplex PCR, lists solely in-frame clones and lacks some. The sample has under 100,000 clones, about 71% seen once; the top ten hold 9.5% to 12%. The sequencing here drew on tumor tissue, taken at baseline. These receptors were collected from a person aged 25-85 years with non-small cell lung cancer.

J is TRBJ2-5 and V is TRBV13; 12 nucleotides match TRBD2. The CDR3 is 16 residues long. From germline, CDR1 is PRHDT and CDR2 FYEKMQ (reference sequence). Unmatched junction bases numbered 10, after V lost 4 bases and J lost 7 bases. CDR3 protein: CASSSRLAGVGVTQYF. CDR3 sequence (DNA): TGTGCCAGCAGCTCCAGACTAGCGGGAGTTGGAGTGACCCAGTACTTC.

The rearrangement uses TRBV11-2 and TRBJ2-7; 12 bases are shared with TRBD2. Germline values: CDR1 SGHAT, CDR2 FQNNGV. This CDR3 has 16 amino acids. V was clipped by 3 bases and J by 3 bases; unmatched bases: 6. The CDR3 loop is CASSFPPSGRDYEQYF. CDR3 in DNA: TGTGCCAGCAGCTTCCCTCCTAGCGGGAGGGACTACGAGCAGTACTTC.

The chain recombines TRBV19 with TRBJ2-3; the D gene is possibly TRBD2 (7 bases). V gave up 1 base and J gave up 3 bases, with 11 bases separating them. This CDR3 has 15 amino acids. CDR1 LNHDA and CDR2 SQIVND come from the germline V gene (reference sequence). As DNA, the CDR3 is TGTGCCAGTAGTATAGTGGGGGGGCGTACAGATACGCAGTATTTT. Amino acids: CASSIVGGRTDTQYF.

V and J are TRBV4-2 and TRBJ1-2; TRBD1 agrees at 8 bases. V shed 3 bases and J 5 bases; nucleotides not matched to a gene: 5. Germline values: CDR1 LGHNA, CDR2 YNFKEQ. The CDR3 is 14 amino acids. CDR3 protein: CASSQLDRAYGYTF. The DNA for the CDR3 is TGTGCCAGCAGCCAGCTGGACAGGGCATATGGCTACACCTTC.

V is TRBV5-1 and J is TRBJ1-1, with 7 bases matching TRBD1. CDR1 is SGHRS, CDR2 YFSETQ, per germline. The CDR3 is made up of 15 amino acids. The trim removed 3 bases at V and 0 bases at J, leaving 5 bases unmatched. The DNA for the CDR3 is TGCGCCAGCAGCTGGGAGGGACAGATGAACACTGAAGCTTTCTTT. It specifies CASSWEGQMNTEAFF.

This clone was seen only a few times. V is TRBV5-6 and J is TRBJ2-1, with TRBD2 identical over 13 bases. CDR1 SGHDT and CDR2 YYEEEE come from the germline V gene. Trimming removed 3 bases from V and 7 bases from J; junction bases left unmatched: 1. This CDR3 is built from 14 residues. This chain's CDR3 is CASSWTSGGNEQFF. The CDR3 coding sequence is TGTGCCAGCAGCTGGACTAGCGGGGGAAATGAGCAGTTCTTC.

The CDR3 protein is CASSLQGIGTYEQYF. The CDR3 DNA follows: TGTGCCAGCAGCTTACAGGGGATTGGAACCTACGAGCAGTACTTC. The chain links TRBV13 to TRBJ2-7, with a weak D call TRBD1 (6 bases). The CDR3 runs 15 residues. Trimming took 2 bases from V and 2 from J, leaving 13 bases between them. CDR1 is PRHDT, CDR2 FYEKMQ, per germline (reference sequence).

This clone appeared a single time. The chain joins TRBV5-1 to TRBJ2-7; D is perhaps TRBD2 (5 bases). Germline CDR1 is SGHRS and CDR2 is YFSETQ. The V end lost 4 bases, the J end lost 0 bases, and 11 bases lay between the germline ends. The CDR3 length is 14 residues. CDR3 nucleotide sequence: TGCGCCAGCAGCGCCCCTGAGGGCTCCTACGAGCAGTACTTC. Protein product: CASSAPEGSYEQYF.

The V call is TRBV3-1 (or the pseudogene TRBV3-2), the J call TRBJ2-7, with 10 bases fitting TRBD2. This CDR3 is 15 amino acids long. CDR1 and CDR2 (germline): LGHDT, YNNKEL (reference sequence). Trimming took 7 bases from V and 1 from J; bases not matched to a gene: 7. In DNA, the CDR3 is TGTGCCAGCAACCTAGCGGGAGAGGGGTCCTACGAGCAGTACTTC. Its protein is CASNLAGEGSYEQYF.

This chain connects TRBV6-2 or TRBV6-3 to TRBJ2-5; a weak D match, TRBD2 (5 bases). V was cut by 0 bases and J by 5 bases, with 13 bases left in between. This CDR3 has 15 residues. Germline CDR1 is MNHEY and CDR2 is SVGEGT. Here the CDR3 reads CASSYSVERYETQYF. As DNA, the CDR3 is TGTGCCAGCAGTTACTCGGTCGAGCGGTACGAGACCCAGTACTTC.

This clone appeared a few times. This rearrangement joins TRBV9 to TRBJ1-6, with D hard to call. Trimming pared 2 bases from V and 5 bases from J, leaving 8 bases between. Germline loops: CDR1 SGDLS, CDR2 YYNGEE. The length of the CDR3 is 14 residues. This CDR3 reads CASSVLVDNSPLHF. In DNA form, the CDR3 reads TGTGCCAGCAGCGTTCTGGTTGATAATTCACCCCTCCACTTT.

V is TRBV3-1 (or the pseudogene TRBV3-2) and J is TRBJ2-7, with TRBD2 matching over 15 bases. J was trimmed by 5 bases and V by 4 bases; bases with no gene match: 6. This CDR3 spans 16 amino acids. Germline CDR1 LGHDT, CDR2 YNNKEL (reference sequence). For the CDR3, the DNA is TGTGCCAGCAGCCCTCCGGGACTAGCGGGAGGTAACGAGCAGTACTTC. Its protein product is CASSPPGLAGGNEQYF.

The chain carries TRBV5-4 and TRBJ2-1; TRBD2 matches 12 bases. The CDR3 contains 16 residues. CDR1 and CDR2 from the germline V gene are SGHNT and YYREEE (reference sequence). V dropped 4 bases and J dropped 8; count of bases not matched to a gene: 10. The CDR3 DNA reads TGTGCCAGCAGCCCCGCCGGGACTAGCGGGTTCCATGAGCAGTTCTTC. Its protein is CASSPAGTSGFHEQFF.

The chain is built from TRBV7-2 and TRBJ1-5; tentatively, D is TRBD1 (5 bases). V was pared by 2 bases and J by 5 bases, with 7 bases between. The CDR3 length is 13 residues. From germline, CDR1 is SGHTA and CDR2 FQGNSA. The CDR3 DNA follows: TGTGCCAGCAGCTTACAAGGGGATCAGCCCCAGCATTTT. Residues: CASSLQGDQPQHF.

This clone was detected once. This sequence joins TRBV2 and TRBJ2-3, with D perhaps matching TRBD2 (6 bases). The V gene lost 8 bases and the J gene lost 2 bases, with 8 bases spanning the gap. CDR1 is SNHLY and CDR2 is FYNNEI in the germline V gene. This CDR3 spans 12 amino acids. CDR3 sequence: CASRENTDTQYF. In DNA form, the CDR3 reads TGTGCCAGCCGGGAGAACACAGATACGCAGTATTTT.

This clone was detected only a few times. The rearrangement joins TRBV28 to TRBJ1-1; D is unclear. The CDR3 is 12 residues long. The V gene lost 10 bases and the J gene lost 4 bases, with 13 bases spanning the gap. Germline CDR1 MDHEN, CDR2 SYDVKM. The CDR3 is CATGRRPTEAFF. The CDR3, as DNA: TGTGCCACCGGACGTCGCCCCACTGAAGCTTTCTTT.

This clone was found many times. This chain uses TRBV24-1 with TRBJ1-5; D unclear. The V and J ends lost 0 bases and 6 bases respectively, with 5 bases between them. Germline-derived CDR1 and CDR2 are KGHDR and SFDVKD. CDR3 size: 13 residues. Here the CDR3 reads CATSDLRGQPQHF. The CDR3 DNA is TGTGCCACCAGTGATTTGCGTGGTCAGCCCCAGCATTTT.

The chain employs TRBV5-1 and TRBJ2-5, with 7 bases that match TRBD1. V lost 1 base to trimming and J lost 1 base; unmatched junction nucleotides: 4. CDR1 and CDR2 from the germline V gene are SGHRS and YFSETQ. The CDR3 runs to 15 residues. The chain's CDR3 is CASSLPTGVQETQYF. CDR3 bases: TGCGCCAGCAGCTTGCCCACAGGGGTCCAAGAGACCCAGTACTTC.

This chain links TRBV5-1 with TRBJ2-5; 10 bases align to TRBD1. Trimming at V came to 2 bases and at J to 3 bases, leaving 7 bases not matched to a gene. Germline V gene lookup returns CDR1 SGHRS and CDR2 YFSETQ. The CDR3 is 16 residues long. The CDR3 reads CASSLAYGTGEETQYF. The DNA for the CDR3 is TGCGCCAGCAGCTTAGCGTACGGGACAGGGGAAGAGACCCAGTACTTC.

The chain uses TRBV7-9 and TRBJ1-3; TRBD1 might be the D (5 bases). The CDR3 is 18 residues long. V lost 3 bases to trimming and J lost 1 base, with 19 bases between them. CDR1 is SEHNR and CDR2 is FQNEAQ in the germline V gene (reference sequence). The CDR3 DNA follows: TGTGCCAGCAGCTTCACGGGGCGACAGCGGTTTTCTGGAAACACCATATATTTT. Translated: CASSFTGRQRFSGNTIYF. The full variable domain, with the rest looked up from reference TRBV7-9 and TRBJ1-3, is DTGVSQNPRHKITKRGQNVTFRCDPISEHNRLYWYRQTLGQGPEFLTYFQNEAQLEKSRLLSDRFSAERPKGSFSTLEIQRTEQGDSAMYLCASSFTGRQRFSGNTIYFGEGSWLTVV.

This rearrangement joins TRBV4-2 to TRBJ1-6, with a tentative D call TRBD1 (6 bases). Trimming took 0 bases from V and 7 from J, leaving 13 bases between them. The CDR3 is 16 residues long. CDR1 and CDR2 (germline): LGHNA, YNFKEQ. Here the CDR3 reads CASSQEGTGLNSPLHF. DNA for the CDR3: TGTGCCAGCAGCCAAGAGGGAACAGGGTTGAATTCACCCCTCCACTTT.